The 3 T cell receptor beta chains presented below share a single source sample, sequenced in a study of cytomegalovirus exposure and HLA in healthy donors. The method was immunoSEQ multiplex PCR; TCRdb's version includes in-frame clones alone and lacks a portion of them. Among under 200,000 clones, about 89% were seen once, and the ten largest hold 3%. The sample was PBMCs. The source is a woman aged 18 to 35 in good health and CMV-seropositive.

The chain links TRBV6-5 to TRBJ2-5; the match to TRBD1 covers 10 bases. There are 15 residues in the CDR3. Trimming removed 2 bases from V and 2 bases from J; junction bases left unmatched: 2. CDR1 is MNHEY, CDR2 SVGAGI, per germline. The DNA for the CDR3 is TGTGCCAGCAGTTACCGGGACAGGGGTCAAGAGACCCAGTACTTC. Its translation: CASSYRDRGQETQYF.

This chain connects TRBV19 to TRBJ2-3; 11 positions agree with TRBD1. The CDR3 totals 16 residues. Germline assignment: CDR1 LNHDA and CDR2 SQIVND (reference sequence). Trimming removed 5 bases from V and 3 bases from J; junction bases left unmatched: 7. Here the CDR3 reads CASSPGTGGVTDTQYF. CDR3 in DNA: TGTGCCAGTAGTCCTGGGACAGGGGGTGTGACAGATACGCAGTATTTT.

This chain links TRBV7-9 with TRBJ2-5, with unresolved D. The length of the CDR3 is 15 residues. In germline, CDR1 is SEHNR, CDR2 FQNEAQ (reference sequence). Trimming stripped 1 base from V and 2 bases from J, with 11 bases between. CDR3 sequence reads: CASSLVLTYQETQYF. CDR3 in DNA: TGTGCCAGCAGCTTAGTACTAACCTATCAAGAGACCCAGTACTTC.